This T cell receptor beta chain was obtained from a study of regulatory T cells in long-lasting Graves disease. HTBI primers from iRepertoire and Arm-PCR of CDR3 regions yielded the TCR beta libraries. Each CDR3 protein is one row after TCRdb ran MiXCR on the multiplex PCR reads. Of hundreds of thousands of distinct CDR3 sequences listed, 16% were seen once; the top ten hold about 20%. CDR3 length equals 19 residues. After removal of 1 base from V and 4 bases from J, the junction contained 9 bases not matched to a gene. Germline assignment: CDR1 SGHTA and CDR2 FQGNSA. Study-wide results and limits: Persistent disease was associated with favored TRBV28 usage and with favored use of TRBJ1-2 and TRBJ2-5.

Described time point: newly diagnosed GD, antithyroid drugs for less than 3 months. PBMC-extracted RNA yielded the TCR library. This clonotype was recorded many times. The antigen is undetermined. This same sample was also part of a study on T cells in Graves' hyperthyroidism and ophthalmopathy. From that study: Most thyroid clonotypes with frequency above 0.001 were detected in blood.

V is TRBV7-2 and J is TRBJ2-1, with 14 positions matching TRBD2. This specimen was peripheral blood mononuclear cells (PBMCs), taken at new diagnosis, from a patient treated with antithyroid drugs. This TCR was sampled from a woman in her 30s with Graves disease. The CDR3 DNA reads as TGTGCCAGCAGCTTAGGGGGGACTAGCGGGAGTGTACGGTACAATGAGCAGTTCTTC. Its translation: CASSLGGTSGSVRYNEQFF.